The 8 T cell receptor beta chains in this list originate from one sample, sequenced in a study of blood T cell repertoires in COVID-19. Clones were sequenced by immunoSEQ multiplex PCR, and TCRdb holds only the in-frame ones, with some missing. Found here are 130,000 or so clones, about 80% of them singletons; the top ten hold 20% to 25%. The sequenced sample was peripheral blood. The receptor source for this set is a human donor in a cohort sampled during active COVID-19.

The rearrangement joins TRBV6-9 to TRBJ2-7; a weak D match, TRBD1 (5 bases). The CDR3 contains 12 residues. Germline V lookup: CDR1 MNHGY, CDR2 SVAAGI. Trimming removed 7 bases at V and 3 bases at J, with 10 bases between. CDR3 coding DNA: TGTGCCAGCACCGACAGAGTCTACGAGCAGTACTTC. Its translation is CASTDRVYEQYF.

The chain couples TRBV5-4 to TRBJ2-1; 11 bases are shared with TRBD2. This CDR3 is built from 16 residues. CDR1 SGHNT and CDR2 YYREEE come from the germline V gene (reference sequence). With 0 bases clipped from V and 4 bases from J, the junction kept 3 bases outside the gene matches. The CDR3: CASSLEPSGGYNEQFF. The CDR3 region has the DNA TGTGCCAGCAGCTTGGAACCTAGCGGGGGGTACAATGAGCAGTTCTTC.

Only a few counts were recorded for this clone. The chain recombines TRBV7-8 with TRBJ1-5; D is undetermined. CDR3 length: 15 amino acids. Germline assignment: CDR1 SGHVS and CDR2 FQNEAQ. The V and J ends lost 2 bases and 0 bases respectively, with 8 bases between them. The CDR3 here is CASSLTRYSNQPQHF. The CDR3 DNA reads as TGTGCCAGCAGCTTAACCCGGTATAGCAATCAGCCCCAGCATTTT.

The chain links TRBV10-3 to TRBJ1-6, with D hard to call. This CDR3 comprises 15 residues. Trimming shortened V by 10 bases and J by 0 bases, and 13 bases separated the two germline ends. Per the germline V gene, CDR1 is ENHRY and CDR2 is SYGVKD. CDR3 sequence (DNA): TGTGCCACCAAGAGGGAAGGCTCCTATAATTCACCCCTCCACTTT. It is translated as CATKREGSYNSPLHF.

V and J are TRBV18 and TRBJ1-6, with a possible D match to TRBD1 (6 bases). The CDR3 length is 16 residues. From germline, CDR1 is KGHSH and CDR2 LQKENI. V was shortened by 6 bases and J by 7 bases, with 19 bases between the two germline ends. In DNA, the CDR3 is TGTGCCAGCTCGCTATCACAGGGAGGGTTAAATTCACCCCTCCACTTT. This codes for CASSLSQGGLNSPLHF.

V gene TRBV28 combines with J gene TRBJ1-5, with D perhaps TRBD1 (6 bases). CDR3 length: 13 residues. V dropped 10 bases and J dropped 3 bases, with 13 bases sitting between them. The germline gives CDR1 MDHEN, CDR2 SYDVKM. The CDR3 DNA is TGTGCCACCACAGGGTTGAACAATCAGCCCCAGCATTTT. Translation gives CATTGLNNQPQHF.

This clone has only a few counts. The CDR3 spells CATLRTSQIGRGTDTQYF. Written as DNA, the CDR3 is TGTGCCACCCTACGGACTAGCCAAATTGGGAGGGGCACAGATACGCAGTATTTT. This chain joins TRBV28 and TRBJ2-3; the match to TRBD2 covers 8 bases. Germline V CDR1 and CDR2: MDHEN, SYDVKM. This CDR3 has 18 residues. J lost 1 base, V lost 10 bases, and 19 bases had no gene match.

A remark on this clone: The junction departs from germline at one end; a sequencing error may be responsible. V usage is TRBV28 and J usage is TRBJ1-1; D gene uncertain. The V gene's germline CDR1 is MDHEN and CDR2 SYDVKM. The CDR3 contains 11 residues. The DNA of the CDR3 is TGTGCCACCGGGATGAACGCTGAAGCTTTCTTT. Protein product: CATGMNAEAFF.